This T cell receptor beta chain was recorded in a study of shared clonotypes between healthy human individuals. The germline V and J ends were trimmed by 6 bases and 8 bases, with 25 bases remaining between them. From germline, CDR1 is MDHEN and CDR2 SYDVKM. The CDR3 runs to 16 residues. In its sample, this clone was seen once. Selected positively for CCR7 and CD45RO-negative, naive CD8 cells excluded terminally differentiated effector memory CD45RA+ cells. Deep-level assay runs were performed. The data were produced by immunoSEQ multiplex PCR, yet TCRdb's version contains in-frame clones alone and is incomplete. The sample lists about 2.2 million clones, around 93% occurring once.

This clonotype was obtained from a man younger than 30 in good health. Some clones in this sample may be carry-over from other donors' samples. This chain uses TRBV28 with TRBJ1-2, with D uncertain. Source material: naive CD8+ T cells from PBMCs. The CDR3 DNA reads TGTGCCAGCAGGGAATCCCAATGGACTTCCGTACAGGGCTACACCTTC. This encodes CASRESQWTSVQGYTF.